The rows below give T cell receptor beta chains drawn from one sample of a study of sequential checkpoint blockade in melanoma. Generated by immunoSEQ multiplex PCR, the TCRdb table keeps only in-frame clones and is missing some. The sample consists of about 12,000 clones, about four fifths of them appearing once. The sample in question was CD8+ T cells sorted from blood (inferred from file names), obtained from a patient given nivolumab and ipilimumab in sequence. These receptors were taken from a human donor with melanoma. Each CDR3 is given with its conserved first and last residue. D genes are given only for firm matches. Not all rows give a size; the values are once, few, many and, for expanded clones, a class.

D	size	J	V	CDR3	DNA
TRBD2	.	TRBJ2-5	TRBV13	CASSYFSGGQETQYF	TGTGCCAGCAGCTACTTTAGCGGGGGGCAAGAGACCCAGTACTTC
.	.	TRBJ1-5	TRBV7-9	CASSYPNNPREVGNQPQHF	TGTGCCAGCAGCTATCCGAATAACCCCAGGGAAGTCGGCAATCAGCCCCAGCATTTT
.	.	TRBJ2-1	TRBV15	CATSRVLYNEQFF	TGTGCCACCAGCAGAGTACTCTACAATGAGCAGTTCTTC
TRBD1	.	TRBJ2-5	TRBV5-1	CASSTGTGAYQETQYF	TGCGCCAGCAGCACTGGGACAGGGGCATACCAAGAGACCCAGTACTTC
.	.	TRBJ1-5	TRBV28	CASSSRRSWHF	TGTGCCAGCAGTTCCAGGCGATCCTGGCATTTT
.	.	TRBJ2-2	TRBV19	CATSLGNTGELFF	TGTGCCACATCACTAGGGAACACCGGGGAGCTGTTTTTT
.	.	TRBJ2-5	TRBV6-6	CASSSLGGPQETQYF	TGTGCCAGCAGTTCCCTCGGGGGGCCTCAAGAGACCCAGTACTTC
TRBD2	.	TRBJ2-2	TRBV7-8	CASSPSGGTSGELFF	TGTGCCAGCAGCCCTAGCGGGGGGACATCGGGGGAGCTGTTTTTT
.	.	TRBJ2-5	TRBV4-1	CASSQELGEETQYF	TGCGCCAGCAGCCAAGAGTTAGGAGAAGAGACCCAGTACTTC
TRBD1	once	TRBJ2-7	TRBV27	CASSLSGQGAQQYF	TGTGCCAGCAGTTTATCTGGACAGGGGGCTCAGCAGTACTTC
TRBD1	once	TRBJ1-1	TRBV9	CASSGRQGVNEAFF	TGTGCCAGCAGCGGACGACAGGGAGTCAATGAAGCTTTCTTT
TRBD1	.	TRBJ2-7	TRBV4-3	CASSQSGTGGGEQYF	TGCGCCAGCAGCCAATCCGGGACAGGGGGCGGCGAGCAGTACTTC
.	.	TRBJ1-3	TRBV4-1	CASSQDGGSGNTIYF	TGCGCCAGCAGCCAAGATGGGGGGTCTGGAAACACCATATATTTT
TRBD1	.	TRBJ2-3	TRBV19	CASMTGLSSTDTQYF	TGTGCCAGTATGACAGGGCTTTCTAGCACAGATACGCAGTATTTT
.	.	TRBJ2-3	TRBV7-9	CASSALGGAHTDTQYF	TGTGCCAGCAGCGCTCTTGGGGGGGCCCACACAGATACGCAGTATTTT
.	.	TRBJ2-5	TRBV6-1	CASSLGSSPKTQYF	TGTGCCAGCAGTTTGGGTAGCTCGCCAAAGACCCAGTACTTC
TRBD2	.	TRBJ2-3	TRBV4-1	CASSQDGGVPTDTQYF	TGCGCCAGCAGCCAAGATGGGGGGGTCCCCACAGATACGCAGTATTTT
.	few	TRBJ2-5	TRBV7-9	CASSSLRETQYF	TGTGCCAGCAGCTCTCTGAGGGAGACCCAGTACTTC
.	.	TRBJ1-6	TRBV4-3	CASSQRPSESYNSPLHF	TGCGCCAGCAGCCAGCGCCCAAGCGAGTCCTATAATTCACCCCTCCACTTT
.	.	TRBJ1-1	TRBV28	CASSFDPDSLNTEAFF	TGTGCCAGCAGTTTTGACCCGGACAGCTTGAACACTGAAGCTTTCTTT
.	few	TRBJ1-2	TRBV6-5	CASSYSSGDGYTF	TGTGCCAGCAGTTACTCGAGCGGGGATGGCTACACCTTC